Each of the 28 T cell receptor beta chains below was sequenced from the same sample in a study of beta chain features in type 1 diabetes (dated by TCRdb to about 2018). These receptors have no identified antigens. To prepare the library, the immunoSEQ multiplex PCR assay was applied. All of the isolated RNA was reverse transcribed with the High Capacity cDNA Reverse Transcription Kit, so expressed TCRB transcripts were sequenced. TCRdb stores this immuneACCESS table with in-frame sequences only. Part of the clones is absent; in the studies checked, under half of the shortfall reflects unresolved V genes, and no reason is known for the rest. This sample holds 250,000 to 300,000 clones; around an eighth were observed only once. The ten biggest clones cover over 0.015% of the sample. Results the study describes overall, beyond this receptor: A moderate but significant shortening of TCRB CDR3 length was observed in type 1 diabetes patients in all four CD4+ subsets.

Sample: naive CD4+ T cells from blood. In light of the paper, this sample's cell subset or site label describes: true naive CD4+ T cells. Receptors were obtained from a man aged 25 to 45 with type 1 diabetes.

This clone was seen only once. The gene calls are TRBV28 and TRBJ2-7, with 7 positions matching TRBD2. This CDR3 region has 15 residues. V trimming: 8 bases; J trimming: 5 bases; junction bases outside the gene matches: 15. CDR1 MDHEN and CDR2 SYDVKM come from the germline V gene. This CDR3 reads CASLAGGRSPHEQYF. The CDR3 nucleotides are TGTGCCAGCTTAGCGGGCGGGAGATCTCCCCACGAGCAGTACTTC. Full variable domain (remainder filled in from reference TRBV28 and TRBJ2-7): DVKVTQSSRYLVKRTGEKVFLECVQDMDHENMFWYRQDPGLGLRLIYFSYDVKMKEKGDIPEGYSVSREKKERFSLILESASTNQTSMYLCASLAGGRSPHEQYFGPGTRLTVT.

This rearrangement joins TRBV9 to TRBJ1-1; 9 positions agree with TRBD1. V gave up 0 bases and J gave up 0 bases; unmatched junction bases: 6. The CDR3 has 17 amino acids. From germline, CDR1 is SGDLS and CDR2 YYNGEE. This chain's CDR3 is CASSVEGTGSLNTEAFF. The CDR3 bases are TGTGCCAGCAGCGTAGAGGGGACAGGGAGCTTGAACACTGAAGCTTTCTTT.

J is TRBJ2-7 and V is TRBV7-2, with TRBD1 as a possible D gene (6 bases). Trimming removed 5 bases from V and 3 bases from J, with 11 bases in between. CDR3 length: 13 residues. Germline CDR1 SGHTA, CDR2 FQGNSA. CDR3 coding DNA: TGTGCCAGCAGCCCGGACAGCTACTACGAGCAGTACTTC. Translating gives CASSPDSYYEQYF.

J is TRBJ1-5 and V is TRBV10-3, with 12 bases matching TRBD1. The length of the CDR3 is 18 residues. J was trimmed by 2 bases and V by 0 bases; bases with no gene match: 5. Looked up from germline, CDR1 is ENHRY and CDR2 is SYGVKD. The CDR3 DNA sequence: TGTGCCATCAGTGAGTCGGGGACAGGGGGCATTGGCAATCAGCCCCAGCATTTT. Translated, it gives CAISESGTGGIGNQPQHF.

The chain employs TRBV29-1 and TRBJ2-3; 8 nucleotides align to TRBD2. V shed 4 bases and J 1 base; nucleotides not matched to a gene: 4. The CDR3 consists of 14 residues. Germline CDR1 reads SQVTM; CDR2 reads ANQGSEA. The CDR3 sequence is CSVAKRERTDTQYF. The CDR3 DNA reads TGCAGCGTTGCCAAGCGGGAGCGCACAGATACGCAGTATTTT.

The V call is TRBV25-1, the J call TRBJ2-5, with TRBD2 matching 10 bases. There are 16 residues in the CDR3. CDR1 MGHDK and CDR2 SYGVNS come from the germline V gene. After removal of 8 bases from V and 2 bases from J, the junction contained 11 bases not matched to a gene. The CDR3 coding sequence is TGTGCCAGCGCACTAGGACCAGCGGGAGGGCAAGAGACCCAGTACTTC. Protein product: CASALGPAGGQETQYF.

This clone came up many times. The chain is built from TRBV23-1 and TRBJ2-7; the match to TRBD1 covers 9 bases. TRBV23-1 is known as an ORF, though its function is uncertain. CDR3 length: 15 amino acids. V was pared by 4 bases and J by 6 bases, with 10 bases of the junction left unmatched. The CDR3 DNA is TGCGCCAGCAGTCCTGGTTGGGGACAGGGACTCGAGCAGTACTTC. Its translation is CASSPGWGQGLEQYF.

This clone was seen a few times. The rearrangement uses TRBV14 and TRBJ2-3, with 8 bases identical to TRBD2. The CDR3 contains 12 residues. The V segment lost 5 bases and the J segment 10 bases; nucleotides outside the gene matches: 5. CDR1 SGHDN and CDR2 FVKESK come from the germline V gene. CDR3 amino acids: CASSSLLAAQYF. In DNA form, the CDR3 reads TGTGCCAGCAGCTCCCTACTAGCGGCGCAGTATTTT.

This clone was seen a few times. The chain uses TRBV11-2 and TRBJ2-5; unclear D gene. CDR3 length: 15 amino acids. Germline V gene lookup returns CDR1 SGHAT and CDR2 FQNNGV. V was shortened by 3 bases and J by 4 bases, with 15 bases between the two germline ends. The CDR3 coding sequence is TGTGCCAGCAGCTTCTTTGTTAGTAAGCTAGAGACCCAGTACTTC. It translates to CASSFFVSKLETQYF.

V gene TRBV30 combines with J gene TRBJ2-3, with D perhaps TRBD2 (6 bases). Germline V gene lookup returns CDR1 GTSNPN and CDR2 SVGIG (reference sequence). The CDR3 is 14 residues long. The V and J ends lost 2 bases and 4 bases respectively, with 13 bases between them. The CDR3, as DNA: TGTGCCTGGAGTACGGGAGTGGTCCCAGATACGCAGTATTTT. As protein: CAWSTGVVPDTQYF.

This clone was counted a single time. J is TRBJ1-5 and V is TRBV6-5; D is perhaps TRBD1 (6 bases). V dropped 2 bases and J dropped 3 bases, with 11 bases sitting between them. Per the germline V gene, CDR1 is MNHEY and CDR2 is SVGAGI. There are 15 residues in the CDR3. The CDR3 sequence is CASSYGGANNQPQHF. Written as DNA, the CDR3 is TGTGCCAGCAGTTACGGGGGGGCAAACAATCAGCCCCAGCATTTT.

The table lists this clone with a few counts. This sequence joins TRBV9 and TRBJ2-7; D is perhaps TRBD1 (5 bases). The germline gives CDR1 SGDLS, CDR2 YYNGEE. CDR3 size: 13 residues. V was clipped by 3 bases and J by 2 bases, with 9 bases between them. In DNA form, the CDR3 reads TGTGCCAGCAGCGGCAGACAGCCCTACGAGCAGTACTTC. Its protein is CASSGRQPYEQYF.

The chain combines TRBV14 with TRBJ2-3; 10 nucleotides match TRBD2. Germline V CDR1 and CDR2: SGHDN, FVKESK. With 4 bases clipped from V and 4 bases from J, the junction kept 2 bases outside the gene matches. The length of the CDR3 is 14 residues. The CDR3 protein is CASSPGLAADTQYF. CDR3 DNA sequence: TGTGCCAGCAGCCCCGGACTAGCGGCAGATACGCAGTATTTT. The full variable domain, its missing parts supplied by reference TRBV14 and TRBJ2-3, is EAGVTQFPSHSVIEKGQTVTLRCDPISGHDNLYWYRRVMGKEIKFLLHFVKESKQDESGMPNNRFLAERTGGTYSTLKVQPAELEDSGVYFCASSPGLAADTQYFGPGTRLTVL.

This clone has just a few counts. The chain carries TRBV29-1 and TRBJ2-5; 8 nucleotides align to TRBD1. The germline V gene encodes CDR1 SQVTM and CDR2 ANQGSEA. Trimming cost V 8 bases and J 4 bases; bases outside gene matches: 3. The CDR3 extends over 11 amino acids. The CDR3 region has the DNA TGCAGCTTGGACAGGGTAGAGACCCAGTACTTC. It yields the protein CSLDRVETQYF.

The chain recombines TRBV5-6 with TRBJ1-2; D is perhaps TRBD1 (6 bases). V was shortened by 0 bases and J by 6 bases, with 15 bases between the two germline ends. The CDR3 spans 15 residues. Germline V CDR1 and CDR2: SGHDT, YYEEEE. The CDR3 coding sequence is TGTGCCAGCAGCTTGGCTGGGGGGGCGTGGAATGGCTACACCTTC. Protein: CASSLAGGAWNGYTF. The whole variable domain, remainder taken from reference TRBV5-6 and TRBJ1-2, is DAGVTQSPTHLIKTRGQQVTLRCSPKSGHDTVSWYQQALGQGPQFIFQYYEEEERQRGNFPDRFSGHQFPNYSSELNVNALLLGDSALYLCASSLAGGAWNGYTFGSGTRLTVV.

This clone was found a few times. The chain recombines TRBV30 with TRBJ1-2; D gene unclear. The V end lost 0 bases, the J end lost 4 bases, and 12 bases lay between the germline ends. The CDR3 loop spans 14 amino acids. Germline V CDR1 and CDR2: GTSNPN, SVGIG (reference sequence). The DNA of the CDR3 is TGTGCCTGGAGTGTAGAGGTGGCCATCTATGGCTACACCTTC. Amino acids: CAWSVEVAIYGYTF.

J is TRBJ2-2 and V is TRBV7-9, with TRBD1 as a possible D gene (6 bases). Trimming took off 5 bases at V and 5 bases at J, with 15 bases between the two ends. This CDR3 is built from 15 residues. CDR1 and CDR2 from the germline V gene are SEHNR and FQNEAQ (reference sequence). The CDR3 region has the DNA TGTGCCAGCAGCAAAGACAGGTTGGGGACCGGGGAGCTGTTTTTT. It yields the protein CASSKDRLGTGELFF. Full variable domain (remainder filled in from reference TRBV7-9 and TRBJ2-2): DTGVSQNPRHKITKRGQNVTFRCDPISEHNRLYWYRQTLGQGPEFLTYFQNEAQLEKSRLLSDRFSAERPKGSFSTLEIQRTEQGDSAMYLCASSKDRLGTGELFFGEGSRLTVL.

In this sample, this clone turned up a few times. The chain employs TRBV6-4 and TRBJ2-2; TRBD2 matches 9 bases. The CDR3 has 15 amino acids. The germline V gene encodes CDR1 MRHNA and CDR2 SNTAGT. The V and J ends lost 3 bases and 5 bases, in that order; junction bases with no gene match: 4. For the CDR3, the DNA is TGTGCCAGCAGTGATAGCGGGAGAGGTACCGGGGAGCTGTTTTTT. Translated, it gives CASSDSGRGTGELFF.

The V call is TRBV5-1, the J call TRBJ2-7; tentatively, D is TRBD2 (6 bases). The CDR3 length is 16 residues. The germline V gene has CDR1 SGHRS and CDR2 YFSETQ. Deletions cut 4 bases from V and 2 bases from J, with 19 bases between. The DNA for the CDR3 is TGCGCCAGCAGCCCTGTGTTCGGGAGAAGGACCTACGAGCAGTACTTC. Translation: CASSPVFGRRTYEQYF. Complete variable domain (other parts from reference TRBV5-1 and TRBJ2-7): KAGVTQTPRYLIKTRGQQVTLSCSPISGHRSVSWYQQTPGQGLQFLFEYFSETQRNKGNFPGRFSGRQFSNSRSEMNVSTLELGDSALYLCASSPVFGRRTYEQYFGPGTRLTVT.

This clone was picked up a small number of times. The chain joins TRBV7-2 to TRBJ2-3; TRBD2 matches at 12 bases. Germline trimming cut 5 bases from V and 5 bases from J; bases unmatched to any gene: 8. This CDR3 comprises 16 residues. CDR1 is SGHTA, CDR2 FQGNSA, per germline. The CDR3 loop is CASSPRTSGMVDTQYF. The CDR3 DNA reads as TGTGCCAGCAGCCCGCGGACTAGCGGGATGGTAGATACGCAGTATTTT.

The rearrangement joins TRBV7-2 to TRBJ2-1; D is possibly TRBD2 (6 bases). The CDR3 sequence is 15 residues long. V lost 5 bases to trimming and J lost 4 bases, with 15 bases between them. Germline loops: CDR1 SGHTA, CDR2 FQGNSA. CDR3 DNA: TGTGCCAGCAGCAACGCGCGGACTACGTACAATGAGCAGTTCTTC. Protein product: CASSNARTTYNEQFF. The entire variable domain, with the rest obtained from reference TRBV7-2 and TRBJ2-1, is as follows: GAGVSQSPSNKVTEKGKDVELRCDPISGHTALYWYRQSLGQGLEFLIYFQGNSAPDKSGLPSDRFSAERTGGSVSTLTIQRTQQEDSAVYLCASSNARTTYNEQFFGPGTRLTVL.

This clone has only a few counts. The chain joins TRBV7-2 to TRBJ2-5; 8 bases are shared with TRBD1. With V trimmed by 5 bases and J by 5 bases, 4 bases remained unmatched. Germline V CDR1 and CDR2: SGHTA, FQGNSA. CDR3 length: 13 amino acids. CDR3 sequence reads: CASSRDRGETQYF. The CDR3, as DNA: TGTGCCAGCAGCAGAGACAGGGGTGAGACCCAGTACTTC. Looking up the rest from reference TRBV7-2 and TRBJ2-5 gives the full variable domain: GAGVSQSPSNKVTEKGKDVELRCDPISGHTALYWYRQSLGQGLEFLIYFQGNSAPDKSGLPSDRFSAERTGGSVSTLTIQRTQQEDSAVYLCASSRDRGETQYFGPGTRLLVL.

The sample holds a few counts of this clone. In nucleotides, the CDR3 is TGTGCCAGCAGTTTACAGGGGGAGACCCAGTACTTC. Translation: CASSLQGETQYF. The rearrangement joins TRBV6-6 to TRBJ2-5; 7 nucleotides line up with TRBD1. CDR3 size: 12 residues. The germline V gene encodes CDR1 MNHNY and CDR2 SVGAGI (reference sequence). V lost 4 bases, J lost 5 bases, and 1 base stayed unmatched.

The rearrangement uses TRBV7-2 and TRBJ2-7, with D perhaps matching TRBD1 (6 bases). Germline assignment: CDR1 SGHTA and CDR2 FQGNSA. V lost 3 bases and J lost 3, with 12 bases in between. The CDR3 is made up of 14 amino acids. The DNA for the CDR3 is TGTGCCAGCAGCTTTCAGGGGTATGACTACGAGCAGTACTTC. It encodes CASSFQGYDYEQYF.

The V call is TRBV7-2, the J call TRBJ2-6; 9 bases are a match to TRBD1. V gave up 1 base and J gave up 0 bases; unmatched junction bases: 4. The length of the CDR3 is 18 residues. Germline CDR1 SGHTA, CDR2 FQGNSA. The CDR3 reads CASSLEDRGSSGANVLTF. The CDR3 DNA sequence: TGTGCCAGCAGCTTAGAGGACAGGGGATCCTCTGGGGCCAACGTCCTGACTTTC.

The V call is TRBV5-6, the J call TRBJ1-1; D possibly corresponds to TRBD1 (5 bases). Trimming shortened V by 5 bases and J by 4 bases, and 15 bases separated the two germline ends. The CDR3 length is 14 residues. Per germline, CDR1 SGHDT and CDR2 YYEEEE. CDR3 nucleotides: TGTGCCAGCAGGTCGACAGTGGAGGGCACTGAAGCTTTCTTT. Protein sequence: CASRSTVEGTEAFF.

This rearrangement joins TRBV19 to TRBJ1-1, with 7 bases aligning to TRBD1. The germline gives CDR1 LNHDA, CDR2 SQIVND (reference sequence). This CDR3 comprises 13 residues. After removal of 4 bases from V and 3 bases from J, the junction contained 2 bases not matched to a gene. The DNA for the CDR3 is TGTGCCAGTAGTAGGGACAGCTACACTGAAGCTTTCTTT. It translates to CASSRDSYTEAFF.

This clone has more than one count but fewer than ten. The chain links TRBV14 to TRBJ2-7; the D is unclear. Germline CDR1 SGHDN, CDR2 FVKESK. The V end lost 5 bases, the J end lost 3 bases, and 5 bases lay between the germline ends. This CDR3 is built from 11 residues. CDR3 bases: TGTGCCAGCAGCTTCCACTACGAGCAGTACTTC. Translating gives CASSFHYEQYF.